These T cell receptor beta chains were read from a single sample in a study of CD8 T cells in ankylosing spondylitis. One entry per CDR3 protein, called by TCRdb with MiXCR from the 5' RACE reads. Among hundreds of thousands of distinct CDR3 sequences listed, 15% to 20% were seen once. The material sequenced was blood, either unsorted or a sorted T cell fraction (not recorded which). These receptors all come from a male donor with ankylosing spondylitis or in good health (not recorded which). The CDR3 runs from the conserved cysteine through the conserved F or W. D genes are given only for firm matches. Size is stated for part of the rows, as once, few or many counts, or as a class when the clone is expanded.

D gene | clone size | J gene | V gene | CDR3 DNA | CDR3 protein
- | - | TRBJ1-1 | TRBV19 | TGTGCCAGTATCTCGGACAGAGTGAACACTGAAGCTTTCTTT | CASISDRVNTEAFF
TRBD2 | - | TRBJ2-1 | TRBV5-1 | TGCGCCAGCAGCTTGGGTCTAGCGGGGGCCCTCTCCTACAATGAGCAGTTCTTC | CASSLGLAGALSYNEQFF
- | few | TRBJ2-3 | TRBV7-9 | TGTGCCAGCAGCGCGGGATCGGGACAGAGGACAGATACGCAGTATTTT | CASSAGSGQRTDTQYF
- | - | TRBJ1-2 | TRBV29-1 | TGCAGATCTAGGGCATCTTATGGCTACACCTTC | CRSRASYGYTF
TRBD2 | - | TRBJ2-3 | TRBV12-3/TRBV12-4 | TGTGCCAGCAGGTCGGGACTAGCGGGATTGGATACGCAGTATTTT | CASRSGLAGLDTQYF
- | few | TRBJ1-2 | TRBV6-5 | TGTGCCAGCAATTACGGGGGCGTGAAGGATGGCTACACCTTC | CASNYGGVKDGYTF
- | - | TRBJ2-1 | TRBV2 | TGTGCCAGCAGTGTTACTAGGGGGGACGGGGATGAGCAGTTCTTC | CASSVTRGDGDEQFF
TRBD2 | many | TRBJ2-3 | TRBV5-1 | TGCGCCAGCAGCCCACTCACTAGCGGGGTGGGGGATACGCAGTATTTT | CASSPLTSGVGDTQYF
TRBD1 | - | TRBJ1-5 | TRBV19 | TGTGCCAGTAGTATAGGGACAGGGGGCTGGCATTTT | CASSIGTGGWHF
- | few | TRBJ1-1 | TRBV28 | TGTGCCAGCAGTTTCGGATACATGAACACTGAAGCTTTCTTT | CASSFGYMNTEAFF
- | once | TRBJ2-5 | TRBV4-2 | TGTGCCAGCAGCCTGGTGGGGCAGGGCGGAGAGACCCAGTACTTC | CASSLVGQGGETQYF
- | - | TRBJ2-3 | TRBV21-1 | TGTGCCAGCAGCAAGGTCCCGCGGGGGCGCACAGATACGCAGTATTTT | CASSKVPRGRTDTQYF
- | - | TRBJ2-6 | TRBV4-1 | TGCGCCAGCAGCCAAGGCGAAACAGGCAGAGGGTTAACTGGGGCCAACGTCCTGACTTTC | CASSQGETGRGLTGANVLTF
TRBD1 | - | TRBJ1-3 | TRBV7-6 | TGTGCCAGCAGCCCTAGACAGGGGGGCAACACCATATATTTT | CASSPRQGGNTIYF
- | many | TRBJ2-1 | TRBV9 | TGTGCCAGCAGCGTCGAACTACTGAAGGACAATGAGCAGTTCTTC | CASSVELLKDNEQFF
- | few | TRBJ1-2 | TRBV12-3/TRBV12-4 | TGTGCCAGCAGCAAGAGGGTCGGCTACACCTTC | CASSKRVGYTF
- | many | TRBJ2-1 | TRBV20-1 | TGCAGTGCCCCCGGATGGGATATTGGGTACAATGAGCAGTTCTTC | CSAPGWDIGYNEQFF
- | - | TRBJ2-1 | TRBV5-1 | TGCGCCAGCAGCTTGGTGGGGGAGAGTGAGCAGTTCTTC | CASSLVGESEQFF
- | - | TRBJ1-2 | TRBV2 | TGTGCCAGCAGTGAAGACGTGGGTGGCTACACCTTC | CASSEDVGGYTF
TRBD1 | few | TRBJ2-1 | TRBV12-3/TRBV12-4 | TGTGCCAGCAGTTTAATTGAGGACAGGGTCTACAATGAGCAGTTCTTC | CASSLIEDRVYNEQFF
- | - | TRBJ1-2 | TRBV18 | TGTGCCAGCTCACCACCGGGGTACGGGAGTCGGTATGGCTACACCTTC | CASSPPGYGSRYGYTF
TRBD2 | few | TRBJ2-1 | TRBV6-2/TRBV6-3 | TGTGCCAGCAGTTACTCGAAAAGGGGCGGGAGTGGGTCCTACAATGAGCAGTTCTTC | CASSYSKRGGSGSYNEQFF
- | - | TRBJ2-3 | TRBV5-1 | TGCGCCAGCAGCACACAGGGTATCCCTAGCACAGATACGCAGTATTTT | CASSTQGIPSTDTQYF
- | - | TRBJ1-1 | TRBV5-1 | TGCGCCAGCAGCTACTGGAGCTACGGGGCTAGCGCTGAAGCTTTCTTT | CASSYWSYGASAEAFF
TRBD2 | - | TRBJ2-2 | TRBV27 | TGTGCCAGCAGTTTGGCGGGTGCGGGGGGGAACACCGGGGAGCTGTTTTTT | CASSLAGAGGNTGELFF
- | many | TRBJ2-1 | TRBV6-2/TRBV6-3 | TGTGCCAGCAGTTACTGGGGCAATGAGCAGTTCTTC | CASSYWGNEQFF
TRBD2 | few | TRBJ2-2 | TRBV20-1 | TGCAGTGCTAGTGGCCTAGCGGGTAACACCGGGGAGCTGTTTTTT | CSASGLAGNTGELFF
TRBD1 | few | TRBJ2-1 | TRBV7-2 | TGTGCCAGCAGCGGACAGGGGGCGAATGAGCAGTTCTTC | CASSGQGANEQFF
- | few | TRBJ1-2 | TRBV5-6 | TGTGCCAGCAGCTTGGATGGGGGGGTGGACTACACCTTC | CASSLDGGVDYTF
TRBD1 | many | TRBJ2-1 | TRBV5-1 | TGCGCCAGCCAGGGACAGTACAATGAGCAGTTCTTC | CASQGQYNEQFF
- | few | TRBJ2-2 | TRBV5-1 | TGCGCCAGCAGCAGTACAGGGAATCGCGGTCTCGCCGGGGAGCTGTTTTTT | CASSSTGNRGLAGELFF
TRBD1 | many | TRBJ2-3 | TRBV6-5 | TGTGCCAGCACCGAACAGGGGGATACGCAGTATTTT | CASTEQGDTQYF
- | many | TRBJ1-1 | TRBV12-3/TRBV12-4 | TGTGCCAGCAGTTTAGTCCCCCAAGAGAACACTGAAGCTTTCTTT | CASSLVPQENTEAFF
TRBD1 | - | TRBJ1-2 | TRBV6-1 | TGTGCCAGCAGTGAAACATACAGGGGCTACGGCTACACCTTC | CASSETYRGYGYTF
- | - | TRBJ2-2 | TRBV29-1 | TGCAGCGTAAGCCGTTCGAACACCGGGGAGCTGTTTTTT | CSVSRSNTGELFF
TRBD2 | few | TRBJ2-1 | TRBV6-1 | TGTGCCAGCAGTGAAGGTCGGCTAGCGGGAAACAATGAGCAGTTCTTC | CASSEGRLAGNNEQFF
- | many | TRBJ2-3 | TRBV28 | TGTGCCAGCAGGTGGGCTAGCACAGATACGCAGTATTTT | CASRWASTDTQYF